This T cell receptor (beta chain) came from a study of human T cells and chemical hapten exposure. The wider study: Patch testing was performed with 0.01% DPC on the upper back, with reading at 6 days. Alopecia areata, totalis or universalis affected patients, mainly female.

Time point of the sample: patch test 3, about 24 weeks after DPC sensitization. Sample treatment: therapeutic diphenylcyclopropenone sensitization with weekly scalp DPC. At patch-test visits, sampling came before the patch test. This clonotype was seen many times. In the authors' workflow: TCR counts had a median of about 100,000 per sample and spanned roughly 23,224 to 700,000. TCRdb itself ran the RACE reads through MiXCR, one entry per CDR3 protein. TCRdb's processing, not the authors' own work, is the source of the V and J calls. The table records 50,000 to 70,000 distinct CDR3 sequences, about an eighth of them present only once. The receptor was isolated from a man younger than 45 with alopecia areata. Some clones in this sample may be carry-over from other donors' samples. The starting material was whole blood, obtained in connection with sensitization to the hapten diphenylcyclopropenone (DPC).

The CDR3 bases are TGTGCCAGCACCCCGACAGGTCACACCATATATTTT. Translation gives CASTPTGHTIYF. The J gene is TRBJ1-3, the V gene TRBV7-9; weak D call: TRBD1 (6 bases). V was shortened by 7 bases and J by 8 bases, with 12 bases between the two germline ends. CDR1 is SEHNR and CDR2 is FQNEAQ in the germline V gene (reference sequence). The CDR3 is 12 amino acids.